The 2 T cell receptor beta chains listed next were all sequenced from one sample in a study of cytomegalovirus exposure and HLA in healthy donors. Both 60 Vbeta primers and 13 Jbeta primers went into the PCR. Sequenced by immunoSEQ multiplex PCR; TCRdb stores in-frame clones only, minus some. In the table there are roughly 190,000 clones, approximately 59% of which are singletons. Source material: PBMCs. Source of these receptors: a middle-aged man in good health and CMV-seronegative.

J is TRBJ2-7 and V is TRBV30; 8 nucleotides agree with TRBD1. V trimming: 5 bases; J trimming: 5 bases; junction bases outside the gene matches: 11. This CDR3 has 14 residues. Per germline, CDR1 GTSNPN and CDR2 SVGIG (reference sequence). CDR3 sequence: CAWEDWDRNNEQYF. As DNA, the CDR3 is TGTGCCTGGGAGGATTGGGACAGGAACAACGAGCAGTACTTC. The full variable domain, its missing parts supplied by reference TRBV30 and TRBJ2-7, is SQTIHQWPATLVQPVGSPLSLECTVEGTSNPNLYWYRQAAGRGLQLLFYSVGIGQISSEVPQNLSASRPQDRQFILSSKKLLLSDSGFYLCAWEDWDRNNEQYFGPGTRLTVT.

This clone was detected only once. The rearrangement links TRBV2 to TRBJ1-1; possible D gene TRBD1, 5 bases. Looked up from germline, CDR1 is SNHLY and CDR2 is FYNNEI. Trimming cost V 4 bases and J 3 bases, with 9 bases left between them. This CDR3 is built from 13 residues. The CDR3 loop is CASSVQADTEAFF. The CDR3 DNA reads TGTGCCAGCAGTGTACAGGCGGACACTGAAGCTTTCTTT. Full variable domain (outside the CDR3, taken from reference TRBV2 and TRBJ1-1): EPEVTQTPSHQVTQMGQEVILRCVPISNHLYFYWYRQILGQKVEFLVSFYNNEISEKSEIFDDQFSVERPDGSNFTLKIRSTKLEDSAMYFCASSVQADTEAFFGQGTRLTVV.